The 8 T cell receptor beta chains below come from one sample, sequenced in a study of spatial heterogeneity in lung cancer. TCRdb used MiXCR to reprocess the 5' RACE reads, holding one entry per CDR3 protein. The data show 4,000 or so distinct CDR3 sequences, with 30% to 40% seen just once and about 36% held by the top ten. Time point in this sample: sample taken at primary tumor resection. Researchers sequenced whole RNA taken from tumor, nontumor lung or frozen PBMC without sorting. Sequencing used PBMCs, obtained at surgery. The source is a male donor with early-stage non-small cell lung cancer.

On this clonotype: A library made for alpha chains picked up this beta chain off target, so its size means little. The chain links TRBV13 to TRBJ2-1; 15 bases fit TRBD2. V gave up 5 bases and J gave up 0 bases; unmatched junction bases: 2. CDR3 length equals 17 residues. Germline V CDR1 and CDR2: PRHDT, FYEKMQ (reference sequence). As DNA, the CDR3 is TGTGCCAGCAGCCAGGGACTAGCGGGAGGCTCCTACAATGAGCAGTTCTTC. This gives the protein CASSQGLAGGSYNEQFF.

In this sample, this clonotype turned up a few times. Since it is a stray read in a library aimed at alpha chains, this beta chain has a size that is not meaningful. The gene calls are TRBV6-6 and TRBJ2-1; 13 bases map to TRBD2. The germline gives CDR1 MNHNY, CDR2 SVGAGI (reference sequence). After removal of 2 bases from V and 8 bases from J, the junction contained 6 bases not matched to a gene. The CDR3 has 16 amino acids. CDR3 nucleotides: TGTGCCAGCAGTTACGGGGGACTAGCGGGAAGGTATGAGCAGTTCTTC. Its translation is CASSYGGLAGRYEQFF.

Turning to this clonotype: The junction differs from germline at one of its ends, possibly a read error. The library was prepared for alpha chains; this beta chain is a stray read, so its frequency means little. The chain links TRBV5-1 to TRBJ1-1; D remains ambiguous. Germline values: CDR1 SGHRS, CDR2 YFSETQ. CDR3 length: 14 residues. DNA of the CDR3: TGCGCCAGCAGCCCGGACGGGCGTGAAGCGGTGTTCAGGTTT. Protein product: CASSPDGREAVFRF.

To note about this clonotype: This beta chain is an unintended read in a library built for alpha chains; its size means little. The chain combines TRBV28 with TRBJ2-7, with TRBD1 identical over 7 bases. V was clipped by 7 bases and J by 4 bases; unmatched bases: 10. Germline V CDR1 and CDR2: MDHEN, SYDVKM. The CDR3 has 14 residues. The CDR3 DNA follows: TGTGCCAGCAACAACAGGGGTATAGGGTACGAGCAGTACTTC. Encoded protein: CASNNRGIGYEQYF.

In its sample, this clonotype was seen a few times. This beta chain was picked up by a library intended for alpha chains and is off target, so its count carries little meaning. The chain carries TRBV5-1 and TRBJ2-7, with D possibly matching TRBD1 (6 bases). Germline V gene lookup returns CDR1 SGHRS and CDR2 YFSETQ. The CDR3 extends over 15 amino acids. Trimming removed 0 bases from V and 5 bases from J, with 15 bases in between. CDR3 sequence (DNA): TGCGCCAGCAGCTTGGAATCTATCAGGGGCCACGAGCAGTACTTC. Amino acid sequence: CASSLESIRGHEQYF.

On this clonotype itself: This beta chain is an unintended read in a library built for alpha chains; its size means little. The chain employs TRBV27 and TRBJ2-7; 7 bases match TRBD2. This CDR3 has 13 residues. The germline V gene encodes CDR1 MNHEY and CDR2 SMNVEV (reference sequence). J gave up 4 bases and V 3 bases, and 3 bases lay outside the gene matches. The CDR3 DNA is TGTGCCAGCAGTTTGAATAGCGGGTACGAGCAGTACTTC. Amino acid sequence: CASSLNSGYEQYF.

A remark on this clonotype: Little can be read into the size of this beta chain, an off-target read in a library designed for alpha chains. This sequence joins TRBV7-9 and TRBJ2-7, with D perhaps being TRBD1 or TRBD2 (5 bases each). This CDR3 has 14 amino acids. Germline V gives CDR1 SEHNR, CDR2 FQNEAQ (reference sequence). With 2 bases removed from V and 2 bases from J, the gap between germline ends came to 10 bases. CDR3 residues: CASSLRDRAYEQYF. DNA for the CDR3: TGTGCCAGCAGCTTAAGGGACCGAGCCTACGAGCAGTACTTC.

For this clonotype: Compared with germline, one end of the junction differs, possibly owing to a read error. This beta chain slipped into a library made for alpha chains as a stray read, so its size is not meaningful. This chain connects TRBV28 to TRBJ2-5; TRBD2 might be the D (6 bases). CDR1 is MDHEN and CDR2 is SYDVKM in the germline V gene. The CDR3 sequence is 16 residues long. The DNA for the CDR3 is TGTGCCAGCAGCAATCTTCGGGGGTGGAGGCAAGGGACCCAGTACTTC. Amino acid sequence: CASSNLRGWRQGTQYF. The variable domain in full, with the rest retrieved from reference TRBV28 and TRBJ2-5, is DVKVTQSSRYLVKRTGEKVFLECVQDMDHENMFWYRQDPGLGLRLIYFSYDVKMKEKGDIPEGYSVSREKKERFSLILESASTNQTSMYLCASSNLRGWRQGTQYFGPGTRLLVL.